The following is a T cell receptor (beta chain) sequence with its context. Per the study methods: Nucleated cell counts were estimated from reference gene primer amplification. TCRdb's copy holds only in-frame clones and misses some; the assay was immunoSEQ multiplex PCR. That table supplies the V and J calls and clone size; D and trimming were determined from the DNA. The table includes 380,000 or so clones, 88% detected once. The length of the CDR3 is 14 residues. Germline-derived CDR1 and CDR2 are SQVTM and ANQGSEA. Trimming took 4 bases from V and 1 from J; bases not matched to a gene: 5. Cohort placement rested on clinical history that participants reported themselves. This entry comes from a study of blood T cell repertoires in COVID-19. Overall study: Sources were T cells, B-cell-depleted T cells, or PBMCs; the material itself was cDNA or gDNA.

The sequence was collected from a middle-aged woman with acute COVID-19. Sequenced: PBMCs or T cells enriched from blood (not recorded which). The chain is built from TRBV29-1 and TRBJ1-2, with 8 bases lining up with TRBD1. CDR3 sequence (DNA): TGCAGCGTTGGACAGGGGATAATTAACTATGGCTACACCTTC. Its translation: CSVGQGIINYGYTF.